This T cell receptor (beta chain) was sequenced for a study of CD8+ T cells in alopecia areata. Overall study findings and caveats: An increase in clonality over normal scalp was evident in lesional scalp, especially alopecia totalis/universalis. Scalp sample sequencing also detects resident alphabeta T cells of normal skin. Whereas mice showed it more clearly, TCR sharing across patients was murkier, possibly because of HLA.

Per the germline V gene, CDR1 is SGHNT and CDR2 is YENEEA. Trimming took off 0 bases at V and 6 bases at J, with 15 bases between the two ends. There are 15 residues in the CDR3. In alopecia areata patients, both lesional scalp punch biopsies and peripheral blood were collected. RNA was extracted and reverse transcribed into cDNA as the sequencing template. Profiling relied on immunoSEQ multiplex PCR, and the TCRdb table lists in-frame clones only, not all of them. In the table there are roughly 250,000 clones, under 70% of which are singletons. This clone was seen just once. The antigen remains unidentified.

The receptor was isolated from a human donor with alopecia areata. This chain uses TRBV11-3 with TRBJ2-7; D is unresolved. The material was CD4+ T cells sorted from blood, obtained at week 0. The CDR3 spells CASSLDKGNIGEQYF. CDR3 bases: TGTGCCAGCAGCTTAGATAAAGGGAATATCGGCGAGCAGTACTTC.